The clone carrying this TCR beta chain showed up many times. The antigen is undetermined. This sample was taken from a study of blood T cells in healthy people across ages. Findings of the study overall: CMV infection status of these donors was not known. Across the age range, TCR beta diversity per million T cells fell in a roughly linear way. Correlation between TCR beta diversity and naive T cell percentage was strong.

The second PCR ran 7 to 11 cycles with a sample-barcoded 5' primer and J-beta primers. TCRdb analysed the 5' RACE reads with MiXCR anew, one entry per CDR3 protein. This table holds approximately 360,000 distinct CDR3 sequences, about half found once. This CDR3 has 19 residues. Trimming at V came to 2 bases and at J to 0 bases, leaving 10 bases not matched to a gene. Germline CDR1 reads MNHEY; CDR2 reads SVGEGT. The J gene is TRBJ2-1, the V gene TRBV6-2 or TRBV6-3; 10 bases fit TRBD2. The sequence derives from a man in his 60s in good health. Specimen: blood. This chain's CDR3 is CASSYPRGSGRLSYNEQFF. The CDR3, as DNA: TGTGCCAGCAGTTACCCCCGGGGTAGCGGGAGGCTCTCCTACAATGAGCAGTTCTTC.